The 5 T cell receptor beta chains listed next were all sequenced from one sample in a study of shared clonotypes between healthy human individuals. Clones were read by immunoSEQ multiplex PCR, and TCRdb kept only the in-frame ones, dropping some. There are more than 450,000 clones in the sample; less than 85% occur only once, and roughly 13% lies in the top ten. The sample consisted of PBMCs. Source of these receptors: a woman aged 40-49 years in good health. Some clones in this sample may be carry-over from other donors' samples.

The chain couples TRBV7-9 to TRBJ2-1, with TRBD2 identical over 12 bases. The CDR3 is made up of 14 amino acids. Germline lookup yields CDR1 SEHNR and CDR2 FQNEAQ (reference sequence). The ends lost 5 bases at V and 7 bases at J; junction bases unmatched: 3. The CDR3 here is CASSPTSGRNEQFF. CDR3 in DNA: TGTGCCAGCAGCCCAACTAGCGGGAGGAATGAGCAGTTCTTC.

The genes are TRBV5-1 and TRBJ1-1, with TRBD1 identical over 7 bases. Trimming at V came to 2 bases and at J to 4 bases, leaving 2 bases not matched to a gene. Looked up from germline, CDR1 is SGHRS and CDR2 is YFSETQ. This CDR3 region has 13 residues. CDR3 DNA: TGCGCCAGCAGCTTTGGGACAGTCACTGAAGCTTTCTTT. Protein: CASSFGTVTEAFF.

The chain carries TRBV11-3 and TRBJ2-7; D gene uncertain. The germline gives CDR1 SGHNT, CDR2 YENEEA. The CDR3 extends over 13 amino acids. Trimming stripped 2 bases from V and 6 bases from J, with 11 bases between. CDR3 region: CASSLTEGPEQYF. The DNA of the CDR3 is TGTGCCAGCAGCTTAACCGAAGGGCCCGAGCAGTACTTC. The full variable domain, with the rest looked up from reference TRBV11-3 and TRBJ2-7, is EAGVVQSPRYKIIEKKQPVAFWCNPISGHNTLYWYLQNLGQGPELLIRYENEEAVDDSQLPKDRFSAERLKGVDSTLKIQPAELGDSAVYLCASSLTEGPEQYFGPGTRLTVT.

The V gene is TRBV11-2, the J gene TRBJ2-7; 7 bases match TRBD2. Germline assignment: CDR1 SGHAT and CDR2 FQNNGV. V lost 5 bases, J lost 5 bases, and 9 bases stayed unmatched. The CDR3 has 14 amino acids. CDR3 region: CASSPIAGTDEQYF. Written as DNA, the CDR3 is TGTGCCAGCAGCCCCATAGCGGGCACGGACGAGCAGTACTTC. Combining the CDR3 with reference TRBV11-2 and TRBJ2-7 gives the whole variable domain EAGVAQSPRYKIIEKRQSVAFWCNPISGHATLYWYQQILGQGPKLLIQFQNNGVVDDSQLPKDRFSAERLKGVDSTLKIQPAKLEDSAVYLCASSPIAGTDEQYFGPGTRLTVT.

The rearrangement joins TRBV19 to TRBJ2-7; 7 bases match TRBD2. Germline V gene lookup returns CDR1 LNHDA and CDR2 SQIVND (reference sequence). The V segment lost 3 bases and the J segment 7 bases; nucleotides outside the gene matches: 12. The CDR3 consists of 15 residues. The CDR3 loop reads CASSIWSSGIGEQYF. The CDR3 nucleotides read TGTGCCAGTAGTATCTGGTCTAGCGGCATAGGGGAGCAGTACTTC.